One and the same sample provided the 5 T cell receptor beta chains below, sequenced in a study of shared clonotypes between healthy human individuals (dated by TCRdb to 2020 to 2022). The library was built by means of the immunoSEQ multiplex PCR assay. TCRdb re-hosts the immuneACCESS table, in-frame sequences only. Its copies lack some clones; in the studies checked, an unresolved V gene accounts for under half of them, and the cause for the rest is not known. The table for this sample lists under 2,500,000 clones; approximately 94% of them were counted only once. The top ten clones comprise 0.1% to 0.15% of the sample. Sequences were obtained from naive CD4+ T cells sorted from blood. The cell subset or site label, as the study defines it: CD45RA+ positively selected. These TCRs come from a man aged 18 to 30 in good health.

CDR3 amino acids: CASRVKGVNSPLHF. In DNA form, the CDR3 reads TGTGCCAGCAGGGTTAAGGGGGTCAATTCACCCCTCCACTTT. The rearrangement joins TRBV27 to TRBJ1-6, with D tentatively TRBD1 (6 bases). The germline gives CDR1 MNHEY, CDR2 SMNVEV (reference sequence). The CDR3 runs 14 residues. Trimming cost V 6 bases and J 7 bases, with 13 bases left between them.

This sequence joins TRBV5-1 and TRBJ1-1, with 10 nucleotides matching TRBD1. Per germline, CDR1 SGHRS and CDR2 YFSETQ. The CDR3 runs 16 residues. After removal of 5 bases from V and 4 bases from J, the junction contained 11 bases not matched to a gene. In nucleotides, the CDR3 is TGCGCCAGCAGTCAGAAGACAGGGGGCGCTGGCACTGAAGCTTTCTTT. Protein: CASSQKTGGAGTEAFF.

This clone was found once. The V and J genes are TRBV4-1 and TRBJ2-4, with D possibly called TRBD1 or TRBD2 (6 bases each). CDR3 length: 17 amino acids. With 4 bases removed from V and 6 bases from J, the gap between germline ends came to 22 bases. Germline-derived CDR1 and CDR2 are MGHRA and YSYEKL. DNA of the CDR3: TGCGCCAGCAGCCCTAGTTCGGCACCTAAGGGGGGAAACATTCAGTACTTC. As protein: CASSPSSAPKGGNIQYF.

The chain recombines TRBV19 with TRBJ1-1; tentative D call: TRBD1 (6 bases). V was trimmed by 5 bases and J by 3 bases, leaving 13 bases between them. This CDR3 is 14 amino acids long. The germline gives CDR1 LNHDA, CDR2 SQIVND (reference sequence). This CDR3 is CASSQQGRHTEAFF. For the CDR3, the DNA is TGTGCCAGTAGTCAACAGGGTAGGCACACTGAAGCTTTCTTT.

The rearrangement uses TRBV15 and TRBJ2-7; the D gene is possibly TRBD2 (6 bases). CDR1 and CDR2 (germline): LNHNV, YYDKDF (reference sequence). V lost 0 bases and J lost 7, with 16 bases in between. This CDR3 spans 15 amino acids. CDR3 sequence: CATSRETSYTVEQYF. CDR3 bases: TGTGCCACCAGCAGAGAAACTAGCTATACCGTAGAGCAGTACTTC.